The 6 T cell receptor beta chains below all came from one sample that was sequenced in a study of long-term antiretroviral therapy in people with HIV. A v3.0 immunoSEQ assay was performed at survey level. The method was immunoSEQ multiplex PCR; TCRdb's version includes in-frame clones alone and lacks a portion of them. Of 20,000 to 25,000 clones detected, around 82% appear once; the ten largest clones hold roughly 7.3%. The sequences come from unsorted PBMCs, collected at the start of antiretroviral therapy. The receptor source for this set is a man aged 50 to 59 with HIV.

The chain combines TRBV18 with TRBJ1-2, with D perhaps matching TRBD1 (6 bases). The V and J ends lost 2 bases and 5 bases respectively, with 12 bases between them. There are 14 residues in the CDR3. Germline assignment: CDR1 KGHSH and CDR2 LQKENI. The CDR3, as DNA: TGTGCCAGCTCACCAGTACCAGGGGCGTATGGCTACACCTTC. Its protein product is CASSPVPGAYGYTF. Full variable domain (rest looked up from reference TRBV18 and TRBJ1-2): NAGVMQNPRHLVRRRGQEARLRCSPMKGHSHVYWYRQLPEEGLKFMVYLQKENIIDESGMPKERFSAEFPKEGPSILRIQQVVRGDSAAYFCASSPVPGAYGYTFGSGTRLTVV.

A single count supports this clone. CDR3 amino acids: CASSLTTKNIQYF. CDR3 bases: TGCGCCAGCAGCTTGACTACCAAAAACATTCAGTACTTC. This chain uses TRBV5-1 with TRBJ2-4; D is undetermined. The CDR3 sequence is 13 residues long. The V end lost 1 base, the J end lost 2 bases, and 4 bases lay between the germline ends. CDR1 and CDR2 from the germline V gene are SGHRS and YFSETQ.

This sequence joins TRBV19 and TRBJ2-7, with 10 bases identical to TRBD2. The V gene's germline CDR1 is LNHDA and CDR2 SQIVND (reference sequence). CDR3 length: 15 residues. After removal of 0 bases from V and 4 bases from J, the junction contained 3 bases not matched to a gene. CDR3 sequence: CASSIDGTSVYEQYF. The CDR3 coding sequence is TGTGCCAGTAGTATAGATGGGACTAGCGTGTACGAGCAGTACTTC. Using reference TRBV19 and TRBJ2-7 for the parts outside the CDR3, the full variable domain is DGGITQSPKYLFRKEGQNVTLSCEQNLNHDAMYWYRQDPGQGLRLIYYSQIVNDFQKGDIAEGYSVSREKKESFPLTVTSAQKNPTAFYLCASSIDGTSVYEQYFGPGTRLTVT.

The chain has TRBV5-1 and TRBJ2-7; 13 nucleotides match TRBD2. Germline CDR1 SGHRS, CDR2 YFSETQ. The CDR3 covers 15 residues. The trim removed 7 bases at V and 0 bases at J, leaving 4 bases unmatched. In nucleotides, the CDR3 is TGCGCCAGCTGCAGGACTAGCGGGGGCTCCTACGAGCAGTACTTC. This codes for CASCRTSGGSYEQYF.

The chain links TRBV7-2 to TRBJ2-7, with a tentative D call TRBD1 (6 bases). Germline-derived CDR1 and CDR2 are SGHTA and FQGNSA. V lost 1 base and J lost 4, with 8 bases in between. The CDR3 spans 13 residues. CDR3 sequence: CASSLGTGYEQYF. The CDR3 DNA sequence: TGTGCCAGCAGCTTAGGAACAGGGTACGAGCAGTACTTC.

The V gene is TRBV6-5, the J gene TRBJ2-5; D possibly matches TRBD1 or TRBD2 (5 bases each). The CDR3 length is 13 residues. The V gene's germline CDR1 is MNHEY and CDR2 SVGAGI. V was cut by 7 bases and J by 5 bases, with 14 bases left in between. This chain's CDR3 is CASNTPGSETQYF. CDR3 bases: TGTGCCAGCAACACGCCAGGGAGCGAGACCCAGTACTTC.